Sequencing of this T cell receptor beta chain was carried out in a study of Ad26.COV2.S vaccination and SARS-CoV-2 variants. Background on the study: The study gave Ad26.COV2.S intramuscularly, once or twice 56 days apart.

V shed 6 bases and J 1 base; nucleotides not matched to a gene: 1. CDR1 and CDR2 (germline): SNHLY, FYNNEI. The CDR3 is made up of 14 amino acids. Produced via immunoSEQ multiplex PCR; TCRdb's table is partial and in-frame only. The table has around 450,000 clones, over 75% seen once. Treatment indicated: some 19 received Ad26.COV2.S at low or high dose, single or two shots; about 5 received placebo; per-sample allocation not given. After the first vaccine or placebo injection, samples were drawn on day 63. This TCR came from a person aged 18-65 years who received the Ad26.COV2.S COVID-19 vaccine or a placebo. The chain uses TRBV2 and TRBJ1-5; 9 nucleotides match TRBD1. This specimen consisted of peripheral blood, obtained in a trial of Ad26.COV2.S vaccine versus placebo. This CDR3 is CASSGTGSNQPQHF. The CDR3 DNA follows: TGTGCCAGCAGCGGGACAGGGAGCAATCAGCCCCAGCATTTT.